These T cell receptor beta chains were read from a single sample in a study of blood T cell repertoires in COVID-19. Assay: immunoSEQ multiplex PCR; the TCRdb copy retains only in-frame clones and omits some. The sample includes around 51,000 clones, over 75% of them seen just once. Input material: peripheral blood. The receptors were sampled from a man in his 70s with acute or convalescent COVID-19. CDR3s include the opening cysteine and the closing phenylalanine or tryptophan. A D gene is named only where the DNA matches it firmly. Size tells how often a clone was seen (once, few, many) or the class of an expanded clone, and some rows leave it out.

size,J,D,V,CDR3,DNA
once,TRBJ1-1,TRBD1,TRBV16,CASSQSVDRQAFF,TGTGCCAGCAGCCAATCGGTGGACAGGCAAGCTTTCTTT
-,TRBJ1-5,TRBD1,TRBV19,CASNDRGVTNQPQHF,TGTGCCAGTAACGACAGGGGTGTGACAAATCAGCCCCAGCATTTT
once,TRBJ1-2,TRBD1,TRBV29-1,CSVEDIGQGKIGYTF,TGCAGCGTTGAAGATATCGGACAGGGGAAGATTGGCTACACCTTC
-,TRBJ1-6,TRBD1,TRBV30,CAWSNDRGQYNSPLHF,TGTGCCTGGAGTAACGACAGGGGGCAATATAATTCACCCCTCCACTTT
-,TRBJ2-7,-,TRBV7-9,CASSLEGDPYEQYF,TGTGCCAGCAGCTTAGAGGGGGACCCCTACGAGCAGTACTTC
-,TRBJ2-5,TRBD2,TRBV28,CASSHPGAGGETQYF,TGTGCCAGCAGCCACCCAGGGGCGGGAGGGGAGACCCAGTACTTC
-,TRBJ1-2,-,TRBV12-5,CASGLVPSGDGYTF,TGTGCTAGTGGTTTGGTACCGTCGGGGGATGGCTACACCTTC
once,TRBJ2-5,-,TRBV7-2,CASSHGGSLQKTQYF,TGTGCCAGCAGCCATGGGGGCAGCCTCCAGAAGACCCAGTACTTC
-,TRBJ1-1,TRBD1,TRBV7-2,CASSPRTGVNTEAFF,TGTGCCAGCAGCCCTAGGACAGGGGTGAACACTGAAGCTTTCTTT
-,TRBJ1-2,-,TRBV30,CAWSVRVNYGYTF,TGTGCCTGGAGTGTACGGGTTAACTATGGCTACACCTTC
-,TRBJ2-7,TRBD1,TRBV30,CAWSGLGQGSSGGPRREPYEQYF,TGTGCCTGGAGTGGGCTCGGACAGGGTTCGAGTGGGGGACCGCGAAGGGAACCCTACGAGCAGTACTTC
-,TRBJ2-5,TRBD2,TRBV9,CASSVELAGEQETQYF,TGTGCCAGCAGCGTAGAGTTAGCGGGGGAACAAGAGACCCAGTACTTC
-,TRBJ2-5,TRBD1,TRBV3-1/TRBV3-2,CASSRRTGHQETQYF,TGTGCCAGCAGCCGAAGGACAGGGCACCAAGAGACCCAGTACTTC
-,TRBJ2-2,TRBD2,TRBV18,CASSAGANTGELFF,TGTGCCAGCTCGGCGGGGGCGAACACCGGGGAGCTGTTTTTT
-,TRBJ2-5,TRBD2,TRBV27,CASSASREAQYF,TGTGCCAGCAGCGCGTCTCGGGAGGCCCAGTACTTC
-,TRBJ1-3,-,TRBV5-4,CASSFDRHSGNTIYF,TGTGCCAGCAGCTTCGACAGGCACTCTGGAAACACCATATATTTT
-,TRBJ2-5,TRBD2,TRBV9,CASSVDLRGKTQYF,TGTGCCAGCAGCGTAGATTTGCGGGGGAAGACCCAGTACTTC
-,TRBJ1-1,TRBD1,TRBV6-2/TRBV6-3,CASSKTGLEAFF,TGTGCCAGCAGTAAGACAGGGTTGGAAGCTTTCTTT
once,TRBJ2-2,TRBD1,TRBV29-1,CSVDGQGTNTGELFF,TGCAGCGTTGATGGACAGGGAACGAACACCGGGGAGCTGTTTTTT
-,TRBJ2-7,TRBD1,TRBV5-1,CASSFHLPGQGSREQYF,TGCGCCAGCAGCTTCCACCTTCCGGGACAGGGCTCTAGGGAGCAGTACTTC
once,TRBJ1-6,-,TRBV2,CASSEASRSPLHF,TGTGCCAGCAGTGAAGCGAGTCGTTCACCCCTCCACTTT
-,TRBJ1-5,-,TRBV27,CASSLGGNNQPQHF,TGTGCCAGCAGTTTGGGGGGTAACAATCAGCCCCAGCATTTT
-,TRBJ1-4,TRBD1,TRBV5-5,CASSLGTGTVNEKLFF,TGTGCCAGCAGCTTGGGAACCGGGACAGTTAATGAAAAACTGTTTTTT
-,TRBJ2-2,-,TRBV28,CASSLAPSGELFF,TGTGCCAGCAGTTTGGCTCCCTCCGGGGAGCTGTTTTTT
-,TRBJ1-1,-,TRBV19,CASRRGLNTEAFF,TGTGCCAGTAGGCGGGGGTTGAACACTGAAGCTTTCTTT
-,TRBJ2-7,TRBD2,TRBV28,CAIAGGVQQYF,TGTGCCATTGCGGGGGGGGTCCAACAGTACTTC
once,TRBJ2-2,TRBD1,TRBV19,CASSLWDRGLFF,TGTGCCAGTAGCCTATGGGACAGGGGACTGTTTTTT
-,TRBJ1-2,-,TRBV5-4,CASSPGGGRSGYTF,TGTGCCAGCAGCCCTGGCGGGGGGCGGAGCGGCTACACCTTC